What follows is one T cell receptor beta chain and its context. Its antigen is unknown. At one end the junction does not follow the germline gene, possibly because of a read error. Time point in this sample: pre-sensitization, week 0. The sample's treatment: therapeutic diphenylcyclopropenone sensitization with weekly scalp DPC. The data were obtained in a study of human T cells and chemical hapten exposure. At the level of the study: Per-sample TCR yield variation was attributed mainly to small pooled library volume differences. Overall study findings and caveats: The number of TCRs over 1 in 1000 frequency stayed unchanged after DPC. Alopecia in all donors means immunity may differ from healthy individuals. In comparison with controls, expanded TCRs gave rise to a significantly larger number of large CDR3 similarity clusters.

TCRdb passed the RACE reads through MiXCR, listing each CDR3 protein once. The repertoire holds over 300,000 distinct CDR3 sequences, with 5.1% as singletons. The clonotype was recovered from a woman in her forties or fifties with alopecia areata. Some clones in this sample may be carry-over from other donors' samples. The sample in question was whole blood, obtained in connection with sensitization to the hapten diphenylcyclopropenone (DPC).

CDR3 residues: CASSSVAGAIGSYSEQFF. The CDR3 bases are TGTGCCAGCAGCTCAGTAGCGGGAGCGATTGGTTCCTACAGTGAGCAGTTCTTC. The V gene is TRBV11-2, the J gene TRBJ2-1; 9 bases agree with TRBD2. The CDR3 extends over 18 amino acids. CDR1 is SGHAT and CDR2 is FQNNGV in the germline V gene.